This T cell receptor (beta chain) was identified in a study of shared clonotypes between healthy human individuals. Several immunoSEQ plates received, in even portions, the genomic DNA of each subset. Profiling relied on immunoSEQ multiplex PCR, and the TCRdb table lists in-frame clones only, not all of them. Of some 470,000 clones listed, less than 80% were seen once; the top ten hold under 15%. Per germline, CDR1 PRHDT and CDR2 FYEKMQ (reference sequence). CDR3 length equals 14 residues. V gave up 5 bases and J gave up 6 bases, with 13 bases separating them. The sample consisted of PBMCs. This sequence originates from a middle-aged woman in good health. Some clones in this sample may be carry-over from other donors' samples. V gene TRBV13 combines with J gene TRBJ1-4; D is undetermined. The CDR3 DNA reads TGTGCCAGCAGCCAAACTGTGGCCGATGAAAAACTGTTTTTT. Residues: CASSQTVADEKLFF.